This T cell receptor beta chain was captured by sequencing in a study of shared clonotypes between healthy human individuals. Per the original data handling: Filtering of immunoSEQ junctional sequences could not match full-length read filtering. Assay used: immunoSEQ multiplex PCR; TCRdb lists only in-frame clones, some missing. That table is the source of V, J and clone size, and D and trimming were worked out from the DNA. The table records approximately 2.3 million clones, roughly 93% of them present only once. Nashville, Tennessee was home to all donors, who were Caucasian adults. A few counts support this clone. The antigen is unknown. Findings of the study overall: Tissues were not sampled, only blood, and their repertoires likely differ. The study's rarefaction showed incomplete sorted-subset sequencing despite large depth.

The ends lost 5 bases at V and 3 bases at J; junction bases unmatched: 3. The germline V gene has CDR1 SEHNR and CDR2 FQNEAQ (reference sequence). This CDR3 has 15 amino acids. The rearrangement uses TRBV7-9 and TRBJ1-5; TRBD1 agrees at 11 bases. This receptor was obtained from a man younger than 30 in good health. Some clones in this sample may be carry-over from other donors' samples. Sequencing was carried out using naive CD4+ T cells from PBMCs. Subset noted: CD45RA+ positively selected. The CDR3 DNA reads TGTGCCAGCAGCGGGACAGGGGGTGACAATCAGCCCCAGCATTTT. As protein: CASSGTGGDNQPQHF.